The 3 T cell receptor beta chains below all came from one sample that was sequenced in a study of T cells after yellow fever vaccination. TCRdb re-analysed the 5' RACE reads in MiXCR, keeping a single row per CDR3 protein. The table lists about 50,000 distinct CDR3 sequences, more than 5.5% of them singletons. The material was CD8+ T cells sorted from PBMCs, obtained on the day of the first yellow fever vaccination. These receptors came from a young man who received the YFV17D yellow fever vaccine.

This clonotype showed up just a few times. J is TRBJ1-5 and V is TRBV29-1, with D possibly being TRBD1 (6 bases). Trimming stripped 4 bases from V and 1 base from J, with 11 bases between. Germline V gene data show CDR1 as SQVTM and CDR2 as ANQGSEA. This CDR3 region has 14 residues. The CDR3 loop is CSVVSGASNQPQHF. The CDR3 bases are TGCAGCGTTGTTTCGGGGGCCAGCAATCAGCCCCAGCATTTT.

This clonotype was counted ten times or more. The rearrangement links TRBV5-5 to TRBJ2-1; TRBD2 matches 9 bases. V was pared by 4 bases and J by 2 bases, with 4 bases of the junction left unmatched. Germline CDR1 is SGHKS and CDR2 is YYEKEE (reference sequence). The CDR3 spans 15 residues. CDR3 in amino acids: CASSKRLAAYNEQFF. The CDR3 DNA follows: TGTGCCAGCAGCAAACGACTAGCGGCCTACAATGAGCAGTTCTTC. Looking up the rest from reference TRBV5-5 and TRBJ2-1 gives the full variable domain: DAGVTQSPTHLIKTRGQQVTLRCSPISGHKSVSWYQQVLGQGPQFIFQYYEKEERGRGNFPDRFSARQFPNYSSELNVNALLLGDSALYLCASSKRLAAYNEQFFGPGTRLTVL.

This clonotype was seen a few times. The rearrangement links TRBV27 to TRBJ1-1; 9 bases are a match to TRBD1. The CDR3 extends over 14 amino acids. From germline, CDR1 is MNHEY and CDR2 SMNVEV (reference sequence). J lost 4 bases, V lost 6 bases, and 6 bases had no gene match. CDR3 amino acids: CASRYRGPGTEAFF. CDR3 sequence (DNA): TGTGCCAGCAGATACAGGGGGCCTGGCACTGAAGCTTTCTTT.